This is a list of T cell receptor beta chains from one sample in a study of T-cell memory formation after mild COVID-19. TCRdb independently ran MiXCR on the 5' RACE reads; one entry per CDR3 protein. The repertoire has around 340,000 distinct CDR3 sequences, 10% to 15% of them found once; the top ten carry about a fifth. Sequenced input: PBMCs or a T cell subset sorted from them (not recorded which). The receptors stem from a man younger than 35 who had mild COVID-19 (a few samples of this study predate the infection). Cell type and time point are not known. CDR3s include the opening cysteine and the closing phenylalanine or tryptophan. D genes are given only for firm matches. A row's size may be missing; if present it is once, few, many or a size class.

j_gene | abundance | d_gene | v_gene | CDR3aa | CDR3nt
TRBJ1-1 | . | TRBD1 | TRBV19 | CASMDRVRNTEAFF | TGTGCCAGTATGGACAGGGTTAGAAACACTGAAGCTTTCTTT
TRBJ2-1 | . | TRBD2 | TRBV27 | CASSPLASGGANEQFF | TGTGCCAGCAGTCCCCTAGCTAGCGGGGGGGCCAATGAGCAGTTCTTC
TRBJ2-1 | few | . | TRBV7-6 | CASSFQIGREQFF | TGTGCCAGCAGCTTTCAAATCGGTCGGGAGCAGTTCTTC
TRBJ2-3 | . | . | TRBV6-5 | CASSYSPTDTQYF | TGTGCCAGCAGTTACTCCCCTACAGATACGCAGTATTTT
TRBJ2-3 | few | . | TRBV4-3 | CASSRGGVGTDTQYF | TGCGCCAGCAGTCGAGGGGGGGTAGGCACAGATACGCAGTATTTT
TRBJ2-7 | . | TRBD1 | TRBV7-7 | CASSSSGGEQYF | TGTGCCAGCAGCTCCTCAGGGGGCGAGCAGTACTTC
TRBJ2-3 | few | . | TRBV11-3 | CASSSYISADTQYF | TGTGCCAGCAGCTCCTATATCAGTGCAGATACGCAGTATTTT
TRBJ2-3 | . | . | TRBV7-3 | CASSSSGEWSDTQYF | TGTGCCAGCAGCTCTTCAGGGGAATGGTCAGATACGCAGTATTTT
TRBJ1-2 | . | . | TRBV11-2 | CASSLRAGPNYGYTF | TGTGCCAGCAGCTTAAGGGCCGGGCCTAACTATGGCTACACCTTC
TRBJ2-1 | . | TRBD2 | TRBV28 | CASSLSGGWNEQFF | TGTGCCAGCAGTTTATCGGGGGGGTGGAATGAGCAGTTCTTC
TRBJ1-1 | few | TRBD1 | TRBV19 | CASSVPTGLNTEAFF | TGTGCCAGTAGTGTACCGACAGGGTTGAACACTGAAGCTTTCTTT
TRBJ1-2 | . | . | TRBV20-1 | CSVSDFPNYGYTF | TGCAGTGTTTCGGACTTTCCTAACTATGGCTACACCTTC
TRBJ2-1 | . | . | TRBV3-1 | CASSPGPMGDEQFF | TGTGCCAGCAGCCCGGGACCCATGGGGGATGAGCAGTTCTTC
TRBJ2-5 | . | . | TRBV12-3/TRBV12-4 | CDSSPDSPETQYF | TGTGACAGCAGCCCCGACAGTCCAGAGACCCAGTACTTC
TRBJ2-7 | . | . | TRBV7-9 | CASRGPTDYEQYF | TGTGCCAGCAGGGGCCCAACGGACTACGAGCAGTACTTC